A single TCR beta chain is shown here with its context. Its antigen is still unknown. Disease lasting under 3 months, a NOSPECS grade of at least 4, and a Clinical Activity Score of at least 3 were features of the ophthalmopathy patients. Patients were excluded because of uncontrolled infection, other autoimmune disease, pregnancy or lactation. TCR beta CDR3 regions were amplified from RNA transcripts. With the HTBI primer set, the TCR CDR3 went through a first round of RT-PCR. A single record per CDR3 protein comes from TCRdb applying MiXCR to the multiplex PCR reads. Here the sample spans 350,000 or so distinct CDR3 sequences, about a sixth being singletons. This sample was included in a study of T cells in Graves' hyperthyroidism and ophthalmopathy. On the study more broadly: Blood was drawn when the patient was first diagnosed and still untreated. The study, taken as a whole, reports: Within blood appeared most thyroid clonotypes that had expanded above 0.001.

The CDR3 consists of 14 residues. With 4 bases removed from V and 11 bases from J, the gap between germline ends came to 20 bases. CDR1 and CDR2 from the germline V gene are SGHDT and YYEEEE. J is TRBJ2-3 and V is TRBV5-6, with TRBD2 as a possible D gene (5 bases). The TCR sequence derives from a woman between 40 and 50 years old with Graves' ophthalmopathy. Material: blood. CDR3: CASSPRGFERKQYF. The CDR3 bases are TGTGCCAGCAGCCCAAGAGGGTTCGAACGGAAGCAGTATTTT. The variable domain in full, completed from reference TRBV5-6 and TRBJ2-3, reads DAGVTQSPTHLIKTRGQQVTLRCSPKSGHDTVSWYQQALGQGPQFIFQYYEEEERQRGNFPDRFSGHQFPNYSSELNVNALLLGDSALYLCASSPRGFERKQYFGPGTRLTVL.